This T cell receptor (beta chain) is drawn from a study of blood T cells in healthy people across ages (dated by TCRdb to between 2015 and 2017). Turning to the overall study: In model experiments, template switching captured about one uniquely barcoded TCR beta cDNA molecule for every two T cells. The study measured age-related changes in TCR beta repertoire diversity using deep sequencing normalized with unique cDNA molecular identifiers. Donors of different ages were randomly distributed across sequencing lanes to avoid experimental bias. The study analyzed two additional independent replicas of 1 million unique cDNA reads from the same blood draw for two donors, one aged 18 to 30 and one aged 80 or older. The donors were split into four age groups: young (average 16 years), middle-aged (around 37), aged (approximately 59) and long-lived (approximately 80). What the authors observed across the whole study: Conclusive comparison of naive and antigen-experienced compartments was prevented by the profiling of bulk unsorted PBMCs. The percentage of naive T cells measured by flow cytometry correlated strongly with observed TCR beta diversity. The long-lived group showed more naive CD4+ T cells, fewer expanded clones and increased TCR diversity than the aged group, suggesting age selection. Estimates of total diversity based on one million sequenced T cells were considered lower bounds and underestimates. The CMV infection status of donors was not known, potentially confounding age-related changes in expanded clonotypes. As age increased, observed TCR beta diversity per million T cells dropped in a roughly linear way, and a significant reduction was already evident by age about 40.

Receptor amplification or capture employed 5' RACE. Data came from an Illumina HiSeq 2500. The second PCR ran for about 6 to 12 cycles and used a J-beta primer mix along with a sample-barcoded 5' primer. A unique molecular identifier was introduced onto each TCR beta cDNA molecule by a template-switch 5' adaptor carrying 12 random nucleotides. Each sample yielded at least 2.5 million CDR3-containing paired-end reads. All of the RNA was converted into first-strand cDNA using the Mint cDNA synthesis kit, with a TRBC-specific oligonucleotide serving as the primer. Following uracil-DNA glycosylase treatment, a first 18-cycle PCR with universal primers M1SS and BC2_uni_R was performed on all cDNA. The paper's data handling went like this. Normalization of each sample was performed by random selection of 1 million high-quality reads, each carrying a distinct molecular identifier. Reads with shared molecular identifiers were discarded instead of being binned into consensus sequences. MiTCR, with a Q25 quality threshold and the strictest error-elimination algorithm, was used for CDR3 identification, clonotype clustering and error correction. A nonparametric unseen species model using Euler transformation provided a lower-bound estimate of total TCR beta diversity. TCRdb redid the processing of the public reads, applying fastp at Q25 and MiXCR, and retained in-frame beta chains. Duplicate CDR3 protein sequences are folded into a single record with the most common DNA and genes. It is TCRdb's table, rather than the study itself, that gives the V and J calls and clone size. The sample table holds some 880,000 distinct CDR3 sequences, of which around 36% were seen once. 10% to 15% of the sample is in the top ten clones.

A note on this clonotype: No cognate antigen has been identified for it. No quality values exist for individual bases; no much larger clone is one base distant.

The 39 donors, aged about 6 to 100 years, were systemically healthy Caucasian individuals from Russia. Approximately 9.7 milliliters of peripheral blood were drawn from each donor into EDTA-treated Vacutainer tubes. Ficoll-Paque density-gradient centrifugation was used to isolate PBMCs, with at least 7 million per sample. Total RNA, at least 5.5 micrograms per sample, was extracted from PBMCs with Trizol reagent. The percentages of naive CD45RAhigh/CD27high T cells were determined by flow cytometry on a PBMC aliquot from every donor. The sequence came from a man between 18 and 29 years old in good health. The source material was blood.

The DNA is TGCAGTGCAACCCGGACAGGGTCAGAGACCCAGTACTTC. Its protein is CSATRTGSETQYF. Recombination joined TRBV20-1 with TRBJ2-5, with 8 bases in between that match TRBD1. From the cysteine up to the phenylalanine, the CDR3 has a length of 13 residues. Only CDR3 DNA remains: 39 bases, in frame from the first base. From a lookup of the germline V gene (reference sequence), CDR1 and CDR2 are DFQATT and SNEGSKA. At the junction V is shortened by 6 bases and J by 4 bases; bases outside the gene matches: 7.